Reported below is one T cell receptor (beta chain). Seattle patients were enrolled while actively infected and followed longitudinally. The CDR3 runs 13 residues. V was shortened by 5 bases and J by 5 bases, with 13 bases between the two germline ends. The data derive from a study of blood T cell repertoires in COVID-19. Study context: Material from acute and convalescent COVID-19 was sourced from the United States, Italy and Spain. T cells, B-cell-depleted T cells, or PBMCs provided the cDNA or gDNA that served as material.

The authors' processing: Nucleated cell number was recorded as an estimate derived from reference gene primer amplification. TCRdb's table, derived via immunoSEQ multiplex PCR, lists solely in-frame clones and lacks some. V and J calls plus clone size are reproduced from that table; the DNA served to infer D and trimming. The data show approximately 150,000 clones, more than 85% seen once. The sequence came from a woman of 80 years or more with COVID-19, enrolled during active disease. J is TRBJ2-7 and V is TRBV12-3 or TRBV12-4, with D uncertain. The sequenced sample was peripheral blood. The CDR3 sequence: CASSAINVDEQYF. The CDR3 DNA reads as TGTGCCAGCAGTGCCATTAACGTAGACGAGCAGTACTTC.